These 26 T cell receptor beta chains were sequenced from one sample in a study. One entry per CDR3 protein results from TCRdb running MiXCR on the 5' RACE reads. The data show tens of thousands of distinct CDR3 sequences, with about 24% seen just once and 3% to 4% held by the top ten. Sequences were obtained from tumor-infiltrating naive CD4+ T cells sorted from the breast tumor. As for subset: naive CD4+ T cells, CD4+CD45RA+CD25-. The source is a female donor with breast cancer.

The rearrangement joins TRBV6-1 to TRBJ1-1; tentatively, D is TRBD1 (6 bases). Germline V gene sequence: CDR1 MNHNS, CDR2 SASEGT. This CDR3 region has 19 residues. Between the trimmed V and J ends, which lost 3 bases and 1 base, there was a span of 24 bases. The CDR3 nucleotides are TGTGCCAGCAGTGATGGGGGCCGGCGGAGGGAGTACCGGAACACTGAAGCTTTCTTT. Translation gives CASSDGGRRREYRNTEAFF.

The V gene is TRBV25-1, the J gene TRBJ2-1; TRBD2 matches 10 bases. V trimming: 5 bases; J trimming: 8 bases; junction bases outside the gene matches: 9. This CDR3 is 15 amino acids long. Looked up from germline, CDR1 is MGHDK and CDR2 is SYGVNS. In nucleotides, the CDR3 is TGTGCCAGCAGTCCCATAGCGGGAGGTATCGATGAGCAGTTCTTC. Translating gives CASSPIAGGIDEQFF. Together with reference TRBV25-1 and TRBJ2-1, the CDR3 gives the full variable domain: EADIYQTPRYLVIGTGKKITLECSQTMGHDKMYWYQQDPGMELHLIHYSYGVNSTEKGDLSSESTVSRIRTEHFPLTLESARPSHTSQYLCASSPIAGGIDEQFFGPGTRLTVL.

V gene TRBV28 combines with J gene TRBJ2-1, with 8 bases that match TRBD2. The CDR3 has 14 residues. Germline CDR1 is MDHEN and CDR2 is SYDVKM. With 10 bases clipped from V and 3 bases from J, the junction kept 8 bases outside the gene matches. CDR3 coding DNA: TGTGCCATCCTCCCGGGACTAGGCTACAATGAGCAGTTCTTC. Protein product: CAILPGLGYNEQFF.

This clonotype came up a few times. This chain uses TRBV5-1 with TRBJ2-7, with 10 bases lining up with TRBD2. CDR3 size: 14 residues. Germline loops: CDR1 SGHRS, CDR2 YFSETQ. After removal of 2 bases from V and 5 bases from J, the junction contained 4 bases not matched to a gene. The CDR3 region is CASSFASGSHEQYF. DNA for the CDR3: TGCGCCAGCAGCTTCGCTAGCGGGAGCCACGAGCAGTACTTC. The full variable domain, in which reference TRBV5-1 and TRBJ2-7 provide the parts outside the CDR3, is KAGVTQTPRYLIKTRGQQVTLSCSPISGHRSVSWYQQTPGQGLQFLFEYFSETQRNKGNFPGRFSGRQFSNSRSEMNVSTLELGDSALYLCASSFASGSHEQYFGPGTRLTVT.

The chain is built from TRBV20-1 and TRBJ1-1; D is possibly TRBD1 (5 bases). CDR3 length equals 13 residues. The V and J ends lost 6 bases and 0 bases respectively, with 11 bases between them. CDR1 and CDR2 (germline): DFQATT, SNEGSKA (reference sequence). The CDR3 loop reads CSAGGSLNTEAFF. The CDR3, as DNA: TGCAGTGCGGGGGGGAGCCTGAACACTGAAGCTTTCTTT.

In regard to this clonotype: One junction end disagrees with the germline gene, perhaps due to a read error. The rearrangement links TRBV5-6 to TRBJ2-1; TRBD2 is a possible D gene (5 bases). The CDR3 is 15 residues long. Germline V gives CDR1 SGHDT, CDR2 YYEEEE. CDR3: CASSPLGSSYNKQFF. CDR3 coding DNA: TGTGCCAGCAGCCCCTTAGGGAGCTCCTACAATAAGCAGTTCTTC.

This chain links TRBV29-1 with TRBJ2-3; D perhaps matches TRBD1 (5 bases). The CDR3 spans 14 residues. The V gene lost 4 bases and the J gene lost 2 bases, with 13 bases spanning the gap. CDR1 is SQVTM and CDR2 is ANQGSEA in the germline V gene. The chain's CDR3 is CSVGQSIITDTQYF. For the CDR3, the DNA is TGCAGCGTTGGACAGTCGATCATCACAGATACGCAGTATTTT.

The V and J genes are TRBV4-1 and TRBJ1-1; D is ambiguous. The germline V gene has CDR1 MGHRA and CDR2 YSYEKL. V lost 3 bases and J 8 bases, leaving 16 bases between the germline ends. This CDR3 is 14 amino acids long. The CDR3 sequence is CASSHGEAGFEAFF. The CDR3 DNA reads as TGCGCCAGCAGCCATGGTGAGGCGGGATTCGAAGCTTTCTTT.

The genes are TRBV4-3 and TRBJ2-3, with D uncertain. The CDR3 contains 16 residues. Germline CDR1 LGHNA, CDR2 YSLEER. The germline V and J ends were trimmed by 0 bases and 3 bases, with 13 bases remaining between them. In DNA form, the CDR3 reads TGCGCCAGCAGCCAAGATCCGACACTAAGGACAGATACGCAGTATTTT. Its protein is CASSQDPTLRTDTQYF.

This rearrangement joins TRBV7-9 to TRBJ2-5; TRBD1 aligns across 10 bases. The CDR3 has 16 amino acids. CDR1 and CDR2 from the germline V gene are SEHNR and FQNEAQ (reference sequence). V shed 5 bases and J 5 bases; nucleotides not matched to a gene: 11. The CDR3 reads CASSLPRDRGRETQYF. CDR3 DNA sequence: TGTGCCAGCAGCCTCCCCCGGGACAGGGGTAGGGAGACCCAGTACTTC.

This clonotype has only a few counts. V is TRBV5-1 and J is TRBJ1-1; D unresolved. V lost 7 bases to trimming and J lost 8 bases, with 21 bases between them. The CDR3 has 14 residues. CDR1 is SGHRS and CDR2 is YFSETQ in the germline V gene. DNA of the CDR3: TGCGCCAGCCGATACGTAAGGGCGGGTGGAGAAGCTTTCTTT. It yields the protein CASRYVRAGGEAFF. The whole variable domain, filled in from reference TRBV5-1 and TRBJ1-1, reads KAGVTQTPRYLIKTRGQQVTLSCSPISGHRSVSWYQQTPGQGLQFLFEYFSETQRNKGNFPGRFSGRQFSNSRSEMNVSTLELGDSALYLCASRYVRAGGEAFFGQGTRLTVV.

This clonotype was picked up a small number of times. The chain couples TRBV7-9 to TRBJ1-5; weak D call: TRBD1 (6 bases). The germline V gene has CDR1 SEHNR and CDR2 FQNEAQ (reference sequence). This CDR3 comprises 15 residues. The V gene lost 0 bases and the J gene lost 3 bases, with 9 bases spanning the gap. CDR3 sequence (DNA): TGTGCCAGCAGCTTAGCGGGGGGCCCCAATCAGCCCCAGCATTTT. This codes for CASSLAGGPNQPQHF.

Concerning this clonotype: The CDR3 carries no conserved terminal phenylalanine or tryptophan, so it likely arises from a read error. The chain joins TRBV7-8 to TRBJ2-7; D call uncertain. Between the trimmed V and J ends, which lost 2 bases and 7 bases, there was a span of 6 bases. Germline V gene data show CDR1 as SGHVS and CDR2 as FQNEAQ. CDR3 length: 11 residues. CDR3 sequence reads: CASSLFSEQYS. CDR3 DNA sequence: TGTGCCAGCAGCTTATTTTCTGAGCAGTACTCC.

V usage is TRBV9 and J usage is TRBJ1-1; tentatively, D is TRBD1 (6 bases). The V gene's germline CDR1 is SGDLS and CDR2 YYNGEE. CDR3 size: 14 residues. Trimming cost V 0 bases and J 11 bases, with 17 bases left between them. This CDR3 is CASSVGPGASPAFF. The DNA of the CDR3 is TGTGCCAGCAGCGTAGGCCCGGGGGCATCCCCGGCTTTCTTT.

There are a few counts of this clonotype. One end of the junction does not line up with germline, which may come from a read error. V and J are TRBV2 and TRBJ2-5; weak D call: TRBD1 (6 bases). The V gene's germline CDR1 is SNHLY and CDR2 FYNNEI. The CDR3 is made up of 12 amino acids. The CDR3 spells CASKQGLQTQYF. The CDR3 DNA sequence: TGCGCCAGCAAGCAGGGGTTGCAGACCCAGTACTTC.

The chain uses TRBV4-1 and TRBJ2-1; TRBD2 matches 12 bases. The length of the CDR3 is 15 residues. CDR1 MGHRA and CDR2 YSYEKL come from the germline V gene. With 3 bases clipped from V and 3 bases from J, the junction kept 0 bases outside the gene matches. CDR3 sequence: CASSQGLAGYNEQFF. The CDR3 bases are TGCGCCAGCAGCCAGGGACTAGCGGGCTACAATGAGCAGTTCTTC.

CDR3 coding DNA: TGCGCCAGCAGCCTTGTTGAGGGGGAGACCCAGTACTTC. It yields the protein CASSLVEGETQYF. V usage is TRBV5-1 and J usage is TRBJ2-5, with D perhaps assigned TRBD1 or TRBD2 (5 bases each). CDR3 length: 13 amino acids. Trimming pared 4 bases from V and 5 bases from J, leaving 12 bases between. Germline CDR1 SGHRS, CDR2 YFSETQ.

The CDR3 is CASSRRTGATNEKLFF. Here the CDR3 DNA reads TGCGCCAGCAGCCGGCGGACAGGGGCAACTAATGAAAAACTGTTTTTT. The V gene is TRBV5-1, the J gene TRBJ1-4; 9 bases line up with TRBD1. The CDR3 is 16 amino acids. V shed 4 bases, J shed 0 bases, and the junction held 4 bases outside the gene matches. Germline V lookup: CDR1 SGHRS, CDR2 YFSETQ.

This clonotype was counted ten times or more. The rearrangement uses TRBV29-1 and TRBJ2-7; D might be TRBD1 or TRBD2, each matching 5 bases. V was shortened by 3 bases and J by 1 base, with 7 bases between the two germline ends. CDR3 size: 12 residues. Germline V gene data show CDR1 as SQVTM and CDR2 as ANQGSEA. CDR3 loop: CSVEGPSYEQYF. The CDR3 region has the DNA TGCAGCGTTGAGGGACCTTCCTACGAGCAGTACTTC.

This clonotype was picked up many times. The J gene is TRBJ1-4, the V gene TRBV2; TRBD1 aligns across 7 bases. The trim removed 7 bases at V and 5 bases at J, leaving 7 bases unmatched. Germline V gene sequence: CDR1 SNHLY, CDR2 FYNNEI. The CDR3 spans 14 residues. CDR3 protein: CASIPGTANEKLFF. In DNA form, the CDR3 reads TGTGCCAGCATTCCCGGGACAGCAAATGAAAAACTGTTTTTT.

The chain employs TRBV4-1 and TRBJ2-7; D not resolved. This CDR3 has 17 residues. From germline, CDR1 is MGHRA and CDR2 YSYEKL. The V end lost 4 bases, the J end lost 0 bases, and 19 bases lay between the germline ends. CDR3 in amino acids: CASSPVYITEASYEQYF. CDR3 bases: TGCGCCAGCAGCCCCGTTTATATAACGGAAGCCTCCTACGAGCAGTACTTC.

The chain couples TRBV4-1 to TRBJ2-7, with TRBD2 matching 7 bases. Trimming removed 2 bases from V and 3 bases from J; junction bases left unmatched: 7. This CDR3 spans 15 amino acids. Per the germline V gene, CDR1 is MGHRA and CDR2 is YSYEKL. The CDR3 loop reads CASSQPWTRIYEQYF. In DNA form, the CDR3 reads TGCGCCAGCAGCCAACCCTGGACTAGAATCTACGAGCAGTACTTC.

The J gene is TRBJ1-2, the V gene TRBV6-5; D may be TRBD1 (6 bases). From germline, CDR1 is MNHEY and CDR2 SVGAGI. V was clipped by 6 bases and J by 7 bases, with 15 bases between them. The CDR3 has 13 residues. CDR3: CASSSWTVGGYTF. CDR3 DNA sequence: TGTGCCAGCAGCTCCTGGACAGTCGGTGGCTACACCTTC.

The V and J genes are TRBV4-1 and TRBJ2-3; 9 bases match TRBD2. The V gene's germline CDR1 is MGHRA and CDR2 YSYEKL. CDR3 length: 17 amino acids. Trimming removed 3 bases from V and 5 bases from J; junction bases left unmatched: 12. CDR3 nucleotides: TGCGCCAGCAGCCAGAGGGGCGGGAGGGCCAAGCTAGATACGCAGTATTTT. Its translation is CASSQRGGRAKLDTQYF.

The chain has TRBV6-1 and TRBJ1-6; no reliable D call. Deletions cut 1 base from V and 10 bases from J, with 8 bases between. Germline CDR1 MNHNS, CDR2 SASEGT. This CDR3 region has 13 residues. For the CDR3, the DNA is TGTGCCAGCAGTGAAGACAGTCACTCACCCCTCCACTTT. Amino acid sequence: CASSEDSHSPLHF.

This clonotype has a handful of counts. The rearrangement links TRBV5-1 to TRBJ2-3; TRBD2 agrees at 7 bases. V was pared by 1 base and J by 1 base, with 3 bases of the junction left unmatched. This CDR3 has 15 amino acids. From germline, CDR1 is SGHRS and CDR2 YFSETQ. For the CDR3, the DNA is TGCGCCAGCAGCTTGAGGCTAGCGGGCACAGATACGCAGTATTTT. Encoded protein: CASSLRLAGTDTQYF. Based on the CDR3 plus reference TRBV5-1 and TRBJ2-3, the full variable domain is KAGVTQTPRYLIKTRGQQVTLSCSPISGHRSVSWYQQTPGQGLQFLFEYFSETQRNKGNFPGRFSGRQFSNSRSEMNVSTLELGDSALYLCASSLRLAGTDTQYFGPGTRLTVL.